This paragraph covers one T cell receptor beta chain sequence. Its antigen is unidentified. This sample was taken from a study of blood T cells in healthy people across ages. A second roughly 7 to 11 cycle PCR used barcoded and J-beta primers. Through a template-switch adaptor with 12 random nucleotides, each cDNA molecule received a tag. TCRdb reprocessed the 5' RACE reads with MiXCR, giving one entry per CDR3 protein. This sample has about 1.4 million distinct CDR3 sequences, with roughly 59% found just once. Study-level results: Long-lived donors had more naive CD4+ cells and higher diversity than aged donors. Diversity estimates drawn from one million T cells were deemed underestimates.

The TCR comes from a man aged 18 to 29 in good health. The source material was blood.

CDR3: CASRSTLYQETQYF. The CDR3 DNA reads as TGTGCCAGCAGGTCGACTTTGTACCAAGAGACCCAGTACTTC. The chain carries TRBV7-2 and TRBJ2-5; no clear D gene. V lost 6 bases and J lost 0, with 11 bases in between. Germline V gene lookup returns CDR1 SGHTA and CDR2 FQGNSA. The CDR3 sequence is 14 residues long.